Included here is one T cell receptor beta chain sequence, with context. Mismatch with germline at one junction end may stem from a read error. The CDR3 consists of 14 residues. From germline, CDR1 is SGHRS and CDR2 YFSETQ. The PCR was carried out with 60 Vbeta primers and 13 Jbeta primers. The method was immunoSEQ multiplex PCR; TCRdb's version includes in-frame clones alone and lacks a portion of them. This sample carries 100,000 or so clones, 76% of them seen once, and the ten largest clones take around 8.4%. The entry originates in a study of cytomegalovirus exposure and HLA in healthy donors. The chain carries TRBV5-1 and TRBJ2-6; TRBD1 aligns across 8 bases. The TCR originated in a man aged 35 to 55 in good health and CMV-seropositive. Material: PBMCs. CDR3 protein: CASQQGAGANGLTF. The CDR3 DNA reads TGCGCCAGCCAGCAGGGGGCTGGGGCCAACGGCCTGACTTTC.